A single sample gave rise to the 4 T cell receptor beta chains below, sequenced in a study of blood T cell repertoires in COVID-19. Profiling relied on immunoSEQ multiplex PCR, and the TCRdb table lists in-frame clones only, not all of them. The data contain roughly 280,000 clones, about 87% of them seen just once; the ten biggest clones take up roughly 5.6%. Sequences were obtained from peripheral blood. All receptors come from a woman aged 55-75 years with COVID-19, enrolled during active disease.

V usage is TRBV3-1 (or the pseudogene TRBV3-2) and J usage is TRBJ1-3; D is possibly TRBD1 (5 bases). The germline CDR1 and CDR2 sequences are LGHDT and YNNKEL (reference sequence). The CDR3 is 18 residues long. Trimming took 6 bases from V and 0 from J, leaving 21 bases between them. CDR3 in DNA: TGTGCCAGCAGTCCGCTCCAGGGAGGCCTGAGCTCTGGAAACACCATATATTTT. Its translation is CASSPLQGGLSSGNTIYF.

This clone was seen a few times. This chain connects TRBV28 to TRBJ2-2; 8 bases fit TRBD1. CDR1 is MDHEN and CDR2 is SYDVKM in the germline V gene. V dropped 7 bases and J dropped 7; count of bases not matched to a gene: 14. The CDR3 spans 16 residues. CDR3 region: CASKSQAGGEIGELFF. CDR3 in DNA: TGTGCCAGCAAATCTCAGGCAGGGGGCGAAATCGGGGAGCTGTTTTTT.

The J gene is TRBJ2-1, the V gene TRBV6-5, with TRBD1 matching 9 bases. Germline-derived CDR1 and CDR2 are MNHEY and SVGAGI. J gave up 2 bases and V 6 bases, and 2 bases lay outside the gene matches. The CDR3 loop spans 14 amino acids. CDR3 in DNA: TGTGCCAGCAGCAGACAGGGGGCCTACAATGAGCAGTTCTTC. The encoded protein is CASSRQGAYNEQFF.

This clone was counted between two and nine times. In DNA, the CDR3 is TGTGCCAGCAGTTACTCCGGGGGGCCGGGGACTGAAGCTTTCTTT. Translated, it gives CASSYSGGPGTEAFF. The V gene is TRBV6-5, the J gene TRBJ1-1; D possibly corresponds to TRBD1 (6 bases). This CDR3 contains 15 residues. V lost 0 bases and J lost 5, with 13 bases in between. The V gene's germline CDR1 is MNHEY and CDR2 SVGAGI.